Shown below are 30 T cell receptor beta chains from a single sample sequenced in a study of T cells expressing NK-cell markers. Each CDR3 protein gets one entry in TCRdb, which reprocessed the 5' RACE reads and gives no DNA. This sample contains 500,000 to 700,000 distinct CDR3 sequences. The source material was blood T cells: a sorted CD56 or NKG2C T cell subset, CD4+ or CD8+ T cells, or bulk PBMC T cells (not recorded which). All receptors come from a man between 18 and 29 years old in good health.

The CDR3 loop is CASSQESGFTDTQYF. The V gene is TRBV4-1, the J gene TRBJ2-3. The CDR3 loop spans 15 amino acids. Germline CDR1 reads MGHRA; CDR2 reads YSYEKL.

CDR3 sequence: CASSPQISREGNEKLFF. The V gene is TRBV18, the J gene TRBJ1-4. The germline CDR1 and CDR2 sequences are KGHSH and LQKENI. The CDR3 sequence is 17 residues long.

V and J are TRBV7-2 and TRBJ2-7; TCRdb's D call of TRBD1 is untestable without DNA. The CDR3 contains 14 residues. Germline-derived CDR1 and CDR2 are SGHTA and FQGNSA. The CDR3 region is CASSLTGGRSEQYF.

This chain uses TRBV27 with TRBJ2-2. CDR3 length: 13 residues. Looked up from germline, CDR1 is MNHEY and CDR2 is SMNVEV (reference sequence). The CDR3 here is CASTKENTGELFF.

The chain is built from TRBV3-1 and TRBJ2-1. The CDR3 length is 15 residues. CDR1 LGHDT and CDR2 YNNKEL come from the germline V gene (reference sequence). The CDR3 here is CASSQAGTTNNEQFF.

The chain is built from TRBV29-1 and TRBJ2-1; there is no DNA to check the TCRdb D call of TRBD1. The germline V gene has CDR1 SQVTM and CDR2 ANQGSEA. This CDR3 is 12 amino acids long. This chain's CDR3 is CSVEGGDGEQFF.

This chain joins TRBV7-9 and TRBJ1-3. Germline values: CDR1 SEHNR, CDR2 FQNEAQ (reference sequence). The CDR3 covers 16 residues. CDR3 protein: CASSPPAGNSGNTIYF.

The rearrangement links TRBV27 to TRBJ2-1; checking the TCRdb D call of TRBD2 is not possible without DNA. The germline V gene encodes CDR1 MNHEY and CDR2 SMNVEV (reference sequence). The CDR3 length is 16 residues. The CDR3 loop is CASIGRPGLAGHEQFF.

This chain joins TRBV20-1 and TRBJ2-7; TCRdb's D call of TRBD2 is untestable without DNA. CDR1 and CDR2 (germline): DFQATT, SNEGSKA (reference sequence). This CDR3 comprises 13 residues. The CDR3 reads CSARSGISYEQYF.

The J gene is TRBJ2-2, the V gene TRBV9; with no DNA, the TCRdb D assignment of TRBD2 cannot be verified. The CDR3 totals 16 residues. Germline values: CDR1 SGDLS, CDR2 YYNGEE. The chain's CDR3 is CASSPTTSGSSGELFF.

The J gene is TRBJ1-5, the V gene TRBV7-9; TCRdb returns TRBD1, unconfirmable since there is no DNA. Germline assignment: CDR1 SEHNR and CDR2 FQNEAQ (reference sequence). The CDR3 covers 15 residues. The CDR3 sequence is CASSSWDRGIQPQHF.

The rearrangement joins TRBV27 to TRBJ2-3; the TCRdb call, TRBD2, lacks DNA for checking. Germline CDR1 reads MNHEY; CDR2 reads SMNVEV (reference sequence). The CDR3 runs to 14 residues. The chain's CDR3 is CASTTSGVGDTQYF.

This chain joins TRBV7-8 and TRBJ2-1; lacking DNA, the TRBD2 call made by TCRdb goes unchecked. The length of the CDR3 is 16 residues. Germline values: CDR1 SGHVS, CDR2 FQNEAQ. The CDR3 is CASSLPEATSRDEQFF.

This sequence joins TRBV18 and TRBJ2-3; as DNA is missing, the TRBD1 call by TCRdb cannot be tested. Germline V gives CDR1 KGHSH, CDR2 LQKENI. CDR3 length equals 14 residues. Here the CDR3 reads CASSPDGGLDTQYF.

V usage is TRBV12-3 or TRBV12-4 and J usage is TRBJ2-7; TCRdb's D call of TRBD1 is untestable without DNA. CDR3 length equals 16 residues. CDR3 loop: CASSFSGTPKWGEQYF.

This chain joins TRBV20-1 and TRBJ1-1; checking the TCRdb D call of TRBD1 is not possible without DNA. From germline, CDR1 is DFQATT and CDR2 SNEGSKA (reference sequence). The CDR3 loop spans 16 amino acids. CDR3 sequence reads: CSAWDRAGVMNTEAFF.

The V and J genes are TRBV7-9 and TRBJ1-4; TCRdb returns TRBD1, unconfirmable since there is no DNA. Germline assignment: CDR1 SEHNR and CDR2 FQNEAQ (reference sequence). The CDR3 runs 14 residues. This CDR3 is CASSPIGGPEKLFF.

The chain employs TRBV28 and TRBJ2-2; TCRdb's D gene call, TRBD2, goes unchecked for lack of DNA. Germline lookup yields CDR1 MDHEN and CDR2 SYDVKM. This CDR3 has 21 residues. CDR3 sequence: CASSLLDGTSQLMVNTGELFF.

CDR3 sequence: CASSPSGSGGGELFF. The chain is built from TRBV12-3 or TRBV12-4 and TRBJ2-2; the TRBD1 assignment by TCRdb is unverifiable without DNA. The CDR3 length is 15 residues.

J is TRBJ2-2 and V is TRBV11-2; TCRdb's D gene call, TRBD2, goes unchecked for lack of DNA. Germline V gene sequence: CDR1 SGHAT, CDR2 FQNNGV. The CDR3 is made up of 15 amino acids. The CDR3 loop is CASSPIQGQRGELFF.

The V and J genes are TRBV7-9 and TRBJ2-1. Germline assignment: CDR1 SEHNR and CDR2 FQNEAQ (reference sequence). The CDR3 is made up of 17 amino acids. CDR3 protein: CASSPPMFAGIYNEQFF.

V usage is TRBV9 and J usage is TRBJ2-1; TCRdb picks TRBD1, but there is no DNA to check that call. Per the germline V gene, CDR1 is SGDLS and CDR2 is YYNGEE. The CDR3 covers 16 residues. CDR3 residues: CASSDPGGVPSNEQFF.

This CDR3 is CASSLVRGAFF. J is TRBJ1-1 and V is TRBV12-3 or TRBV12-4; the D gene TCRdb calls, TRBD1, cannot be checked with no DNA. The length of the CDR3 is 11 residues.

The CDR3: CASSPTLGGVTEAFF. The V and J genes are TRBV7-9 and TRBJ1-1. This CDR3 is built from 15 residues. Germline CDR1 and CDR2: SEHNR and FQNEAQ (reference sequence).

The V and J genes are TRBV5-1 and TRBJ2-7; TCRdb outputs TRBD1, but without DNA this stays unchecked. CDR3 length: 15 residues. Germline CDR1 and CDR2: SGHRS and YFSETQ. CDR3 sequence: CASSSRDGRPLEQYF.

The V gene is TRBV5-1, the J gene TRBJ2-5. Germline CDR1 is SGHRS and CDR2 is YFSETQ. The CDR3 contains 14 residues. This CDR3 is CASSIGSGQETQYF.

J is TRBJ2-1 and V is TRBV12-3 or TRBV12-4. CDR3 length: 17 amino acids. This chain's CDR3 is CASSLSVRGSFYDEQFF.

The rearrangement links TRBV5-1 to TRBJ2-3; TCRdb gives TRBD1 as the D gene, but with no DNA this cannot be confirmed. The CDR3 contains 15 residues. Germline CDR1 reads SGHRS; CDR2 reads YFSETQ. The CDR3 reads CASSQRPTGTDTQYF.

The chain has TRBV7-8 and TRBJ2-1; the TCRdb call, TRBD2, lacks DNA for checking. CDR1 is SGHVS, CDR2 FQNEAQ, per germline. The CDR3 consists of 20 residues. The CDR3 is CASSGKLAGVVLGSYNEQFF.

The CDR3 is CAISPPDRPEEAFF. The chain recombines TRBV10-3 with TRBJ1-1. This CDR3 spans 14 amino acids. Germline V lookup: CDR1 ENHRY, CDR2 SYGVKD.